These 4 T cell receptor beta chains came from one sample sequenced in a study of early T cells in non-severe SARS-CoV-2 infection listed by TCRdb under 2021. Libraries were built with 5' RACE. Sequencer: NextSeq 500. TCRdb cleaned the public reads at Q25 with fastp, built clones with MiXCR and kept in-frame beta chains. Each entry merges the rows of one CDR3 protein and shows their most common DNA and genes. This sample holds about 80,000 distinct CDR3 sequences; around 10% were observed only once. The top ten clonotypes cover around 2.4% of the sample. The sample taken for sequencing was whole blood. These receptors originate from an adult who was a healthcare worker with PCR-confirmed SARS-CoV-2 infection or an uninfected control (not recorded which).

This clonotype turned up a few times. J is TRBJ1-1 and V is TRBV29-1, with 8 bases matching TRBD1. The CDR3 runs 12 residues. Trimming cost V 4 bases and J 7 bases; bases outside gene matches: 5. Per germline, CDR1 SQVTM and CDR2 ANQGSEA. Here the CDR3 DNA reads TGCAGCGTTGTTCGTACAGGGGGTGAAGCTTTCTTT. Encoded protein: CSVVRTGGEAFF.

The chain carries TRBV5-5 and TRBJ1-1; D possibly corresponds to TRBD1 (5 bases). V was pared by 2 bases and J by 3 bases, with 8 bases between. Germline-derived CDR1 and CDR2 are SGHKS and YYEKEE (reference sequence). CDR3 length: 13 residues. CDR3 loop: CASSFRGYTEAFF. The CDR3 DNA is TGTGCCAGCAGCTTCCGGGGCTACACTGAAGCTTTCTTT.

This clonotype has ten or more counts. The chain's CDR3 is CASSLALAGGKTQYF. Written as DNA, the CDR3 is TGTGCCAGCAGCTTAGCTCTAGCGGGAGGAAAGACCCAGTACTTC. The rearrangement joins TRBV11-2 to TRBJ2-5; 11 nucleotides align to TRBD2. Germline lookup yields CDR1 SGHAT and CDR2 FQNNGV. This CDR3 has 15 amino acids. The V gene end was trimmed by 1 base and the J gene end by 6 bases; junction bases not matched to a gene: 4.

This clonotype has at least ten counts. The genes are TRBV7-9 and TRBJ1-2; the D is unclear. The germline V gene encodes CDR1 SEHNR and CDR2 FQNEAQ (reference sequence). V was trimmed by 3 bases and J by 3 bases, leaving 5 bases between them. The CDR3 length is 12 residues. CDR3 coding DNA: TGTGCCAGCAGCTTCACGGACTATGGCTACACCTTC. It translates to CASSFTDYGYTF.